Reported below is one T cell receptor (beta chain). This clonotype was recorded many times. Its target antigen remains unknown. No much larger clone is present one base from it, and per-base qualities are unavailable. Stable Graves' hyperthyroidism was defined as no progression to ophthalmopathy during 18 months of follow-up. Hyperthyroidism patients were aged 18 to 65 years and newly diagnosed, with disease duration of less than 2 months. Exclusion was applied to patients with uncontrolled infections, other autoimmune diseases, pregnancy or lactation. Diagnoses relied on clinical symptoms, serum thyroxine and TRAb, thyroid ultrasound and orbital computed tomography. Ficoll-Paque density gradient centrifugation was used to isolate PBMCs from 9.5 to 10 ml of fresh peripheral blood. Total RNA was extracted with Trizol reagent, and quality was checked on an Agilent 2100 Bioanalyzer. This entry comes from a study of T cells in Graves' hyperthyroidism and ophthalmopathy (dated by TCRdb to about 2019). As for the study more broadly: Peripheral blood samples were taken at initial diagnosis, before any treatment was given. A discovery cohort of approximately 100 patients, roughly 45 with Graves' ophthalmopathy and under 60 with stable Graves' hyperthyroidism, was used to find distinguishing TCR V-J signatures. Whether ophthalmopathy could be predicted prospectively was tested in an independent validation cohort made up of under 20 hyperthyroidism patients plus 17 patients who later progressed to ophthalmopathy. The 100 or so discovery patients were divided at random into training and test sets in a 7:3 ratio. Thyroid tissue and blood T-cell repertoires from six Graves' hyperthyroidism patients were also compared in the study. Once sampling was done, hyperthyroidism patients were given methimazole at a starting dose of 30 mg daily, whereas ophthalmopathy patients were given high-dose intravenous methylprednisolone. TCR Vbeta CDR3 sequencing of roughly 140 peripheral blood samples (approximately 44 ophthalmopathy, 70 to 85 hyperthyroidism and roughly 17 progressor patients) is reported in the paper. Broad study findings and their caveats: Most expanded thyroid clonotypes (frequency above 0.001) were also detected in blood, suggesting blood repertoires may reflect thyroid immune responses. In validation, progression to ophthalmopathy was predicted by the model with almost 71% sensitivity and nearly 75% specificity, a median of approximately 6.5 months before onset. Ophthalmopathy was separated from stable hyperthyroidism by a 13 V-J signature model, with about 88% sensitivity and about 81% specificity obtained in cross-validation and 80%/75% obtained in testing. Sample size was not statistically predetermined, and blinding of investigators to group allocation was not performed.

Germline trimming amounts to 5 bases on V and 7 bases on J, with 7 as the count of junction bases outside the gene matches. The germline V gene sets CDR1 to MNHNS and CDR2 to SASEGT. The CDR3 goes from the cysteine to the phenylalanine over 14 residues. Only CDR3 DNA remains: 42 bases, in frame from the first base. Amplification of TCR beta CDR3 regions was carried out from RNA transcripts. The first round of RT-PCR for the TCR CDR3 was performed with the HTBI primer set and the Qiagen OneStep RT-PCR kit. Libraries were constructed in a second round of multiplex PCR, after which size selection and purification were performed. Libraries were sequenced paired-end with 100 bp reads on an Illumina HiSeq2000. From the authors' description of their analysis: SOAPnuke was used to process the raw data, removing reads that contained adapters or uncalled bases, had a mean Phred below 15, or lacked an exact match to the constant primer or identifier. COPE v1.2.5 was used to merge the high-quality paired reads, and each unique nucleotide sequence was defined as a clonotype. Clonotypes were aligned to IMGT TRBV, TRBD and TRBJ reference segments using MiTCR v1.1. The analysis included only V-J combinations with a frequency above 0.0001, which together covered 99% to 99.2% of the repertoires. A TCS score was defined as the ratio of F50 (clonal expansion) to E x V (chaos), with BLOSUM62-based TCRdist applied between CDR3 peptides within each V-J. Welch's t-statistics and random forest reduced roughly 530 V-J features to 10 to 15, which were used in a naive Bayes classifier (R e1071). TCRdb reprocessed the public reads (quality trimming at Q25 with fastp, clone calling with MiXCR) and kept in-frame beta chains. CDR3 protein sequences are deduplicated, and each keeps its most common genes and DNA. The V and J calls and clone size come from TCRdb's table, not from the authors' own analysis. Here the sample has over 150,000 distinct CDR3 sequences; approximately 15% occur a single time. The leading ten clones occupy about 29% of the sample.

The sequencing sample was made of blood. The receptor comes from a woman in her forties or fifties with Graves' hyperthyroidism. The sequence joins TRBV6-1 to TRBJ1-2, with 10 bases aligning to TRBD1. The nucleotides are TGTGCCAGCAGTTACGATGGACAGGGGGGTGGCTACACCTTC. This translates into CASSYDGQGGGYTF.